The 17 T cell receptor beta chains listed next were all sequenced from one sample in a study of blood T cell repertoires in COVID-19. The repertoire was sequenced with immunoSEQ multiplex PCR; TCRdb's copy has only in-frame clones and lacks some. The sample lists about 120,000 clones; about 85% were seen once. Sequenced sample: peripheral blood. These receptors came from a human donor in a cohort sampled during active COVID-19.

In its sample, this clone was seen once. The chain couples TRBV28 to TRBJ1-2; TRBD1 might be the D (5 bases). CDR1 and CDR2 (germline): MDHEN, SYDVKM. The CDR3 extends over 12 amino acids. Deletions cut 1 base from V and 8 bases from J, with 8 bases between. CDR3 in DNA: TGTGCCAGCAGTTTATCGGGGGGAGGCTACACCTTC. This translates into CASSLSGGGYTF.

The chain has TRBV10-2 and TRBJ1-3, with D hard to call. Trimming took 0 bases from V and 0 from J, leaving 18 bases between them. The V gene's germline CDR1 is WSHSY and CDR2 SAAADI. The CDR3 loop spans 19 amino acids. The CDR3 region has the DNA TGCGCCAGCAGTGAGTCCGAACAGCAGGATAAGCCCTCTGGAAACACCATATATTTT. Its protein product is CASSESEQQDKPSGNTIYF.

This clone was seen a few times. This chain uses TRBV19 with TRBJ1-5, with 7 bases that match TRBD1. CDR1 LNHDA and CDR2 SQIVND come from the germline V gene (reference sequence). The CDR3 totals 17 residues. The V segment lost 5 bases and the J segment 5 bases; nucleotides outside the gene matches: 15. The DNA for the CDR3 is TGTGCCAGTAGTCCCATCGGGACAGTCCAGCGCCATCAGCCCCAGCATTTT. Its protein product is CASSPIGTVQRHQPQHF.

The chain recombines TRBV5-1 with TRBJ1-2, with D perhaps TRBD1 (6 bases). The germline V and J ends were trimmed by 2 bases and 3 bases, with 8 bases remaining between them. This CDR3 spans 13 amino acids. Germline CDR1 SGHRS, CDR2 YFSETQ. CDR3 in DNA: TGCGCCAGCAGCTTACGGACAGACTATGGCTACACCTTC. Protein sequence: CASSLRTDYGYTF. Drawing the rest from reference TRBV5-1 and TRBJ1-2, the complete variable domain is KAGVTQTPRYLIKTRGQQVTLSCSPISGHRSVSWYQQTPGQGLQFLFEYFSETQRNKGNFPGRFSGRQFSNSRSEMNVSTLELGDSALYLCASSLRTDYGYTFGSGTRLTVV.

The chain has TRBV29-1 and TRBJ2-5; TRBD2 might be the D (7 bases). The V end lost 2 bases, the J end lost 9 bases, and 16 bases lay between the germline ends. The CDR3 has 13 residues. Germline V gives CDR1 SQVTM, CDR2 ANQGSEA. CDR3 loop: CSVEPPGGSPQYF. The CDR3 nucleotides read TGCAGCGTTGAACCCCCGGGGGGCAGCCCCCAGTACTTC.

The chain has TRBV18 and TRBJ1-5; possible D gene TRBD1, 5 bases. Germline CDR1 reads KGHSH; CDR2 reads LQKENI. The CDR3 runs to 18 residues. V was clipped by 6 bases and J by 0 bases, with 21 bases between them. The CDR3 region is CASSRGSPSSDSNQPQHF. DNA of the CDR3: TGTGCCAGCTCGCGGGGCAGCCCGTCCTCAGATAGCAATCAGCCCCAGCATTTT.

In its sample, this clone was seen once. This chain uses TRBV25-1 with TRBJ1-1; unclear D gene. The CDR3 runs 14 residues. V gave up 4 bases and J gave up 4 bases, with 13 bases separating them. Germline values: CDR1 MGHDK, CDR2 SYGVNS. The CDR3 nucleotides are TGTGCCAGCAGTGGCCACCCCACAGCCACTGAAGCTTTCTTT. Translating it yields CASSGHPTATEAFF.

This chain uses TRBV6-4 with TRBJ1-2; TRBD1 agrees at 7 bases. The CDR3 length is 15 residues. Trimming cost V 3 bases and J 8 bases; bases outside gene matches: 12. Germline lookup yields CDR1 MRHNA and CDR2 SNTAGT. CDR3 sequence (DNA): TGTGCCAGCAGTGAAACAGGGGTCCGGCCATGGGGCTACACCTTC. It encodes CASSETGVRPWGYTF.

The rearrangement links TRBV5-1 to TRBJ1-2; D possibly corresponds to TRBD1 (6 bases). Germline CDR1 SGHRS, CDR2 YFSETQ. The CDR3 is made up of 14 amino acids. Trimming stripped 0 bases from V and 2 bases from J, with 8 bases between. DNA of the CDR3: TGCGCCAGCAGCTTGGGGGACACAAACTATGGCTACACCTTC. This translates into CASSLGDTNYGYTF.

This rearrangement joins TRBV9 to TRBJ2-7; 9 nucleotides line up with TRBD1. V lost 0 bases, J lost 5 bases, and 6 bases stayed unmatched. The germline CDR1 and CDR2 sequences are SGDLS and YYNGEE. The CDR3 has 15 residues. This CDR3 reads CASSVGGTGSHEQYF. Written as DNA, the CDR3 is TGTGCCAGCAGCGTAGGAGGGACAGGGTCCCACGAGCAGTACTTC.

The gene calls are TRBV7-2 and TRBJ1-2; D not resolved. This CDR3 contains 14 residues. Trimming took off 1 base at V and 3 bases at J, with 9 bases between the two ends. The germline gives CDR1 SGHTA, CDR2 FQGNSA. Written as DNA, the CDR3 is TGTGCCAGCAGCTTAGTATCCGGGTACTATGGCTACACCTTC. Amino acid sequence: CASSLVSGYYGYTF.

The genes are TRBV19 and TRBJ2-2; possibly TRBD2 for D (5 bases). V was shortened by 5 bases and J by 4 bases, with 14 bases between the two germline ends. CDR1 and CDR2 (germline): LNHDA, SQIVND (reference sequence). This CDR3 is 15 amino acids long. The CDR3 loop reads CASSSAFRGTGELFF. The CDR3 nucleotides read TGTGCCAGTAGTTCGGCTTTTCGGGGCACCGGGGAGCTGTTTTTT.

This chain connects TRBV28 to TRBJ2-7, with D possibly matching TRBD1 (6 bases). The V gene lost 5 bases and the J gene lost 4 bases, with 18 bases spanning the gap. The CDR3 runs to 15 residues. Germline CDR1 is MDHEN and CDR2 is SYDVKM. CDR3 bases: TGTGCCAGCAGTCCGACCTCCGGGACAATGTACGAGCAGTACTTC. Translated: CASSPTSGTMYEQYF.

The rearrangement links TRBV7-8 to TRBJ1-2, with D perhaps TRBD1 (6 bases). V shed 1 base and J shed 8 bases, with 17 bases lying between them. Germline lookup yields CDR1 SGHVS and CDR2 FQNEAQ. The CDR3 is made up of 15 amino acids. CDR3 sequence (DNA): TGTGCCAGCAGCTTAGAACGGGGGGCATCAGCCGGCTACACCTTC. Amino acids: CASSLERGASAGYTF.

The chain joins TRBV5-1 to TRBJ1-6, with 10 bases matching TRBD1. Germline V gene data show CDR1 as SGHRS and CDR2 as YFSETQ. The ends lost 4 bases at V and 7 bases at J; junction bases unmatched: 8. The CDR3 is 16 residues long. The CDR3 nucleotides read TGCGCCAGCAGCACCTTAGGACAGGGGGACAATTCACCCCTCCACTTT. Its protein is CASSTLGQGDNSPLHF.

This rearrangement joins TRBV15 to TRBJ1-2; D not certain. There are 15 residues in the CDR3. Trimming shortened V by 0 bases and J by 0 bases, and 8 bases separated the two germline ends. CDR1 and CDR2 from the germline V gene are LNHNV and YYDKDF (reference sequence). The CDR3 sequence: CATSRDRKANYGYTF. CDR3 DNA sequence: TGTGCCACCAGCAGAGACAGAAAAGCTAACTATGGCTACACCTTC. Variable domain in full (rest from reference TRBV15 and TRBJ1-2): DAMVIQNPRYQVTQFGKPVTLSCSQTLNHNVMYWYQQKSSQAPKLLFHYYDKDFNNEADTPDNFQSRRPNTSFCFLDIRSPGLGDTAMYLCATSRDRKANYGYTFGSGTRLTVV.

J is TRBJ2-1 and V is TRBV19; D ambiguous. The germline gives CDR1 LNHDA, CDR2 SQIVND (reference sequence). The V end was cut by 3 bases, the J end by 10 bases, with 7 bases between. CDR3 length: 11 residues. CDR3 nucleotide sequence: TGTGCCAGTAGTATTGGGCGAGAGCAGTTCTTC. It specifies CASSIGREQFF.